The sequence of this T cell receptor (beta chain) was determined in a study of T cell responses to AZD1222 COVID-19 vaccine. Study overall: The study pooled second doses at about 4 or about 12 weeks.

With regard to this clone: Its antigen is still unknown.

Per germline, CDR1 WNHNN and CDR2 SYGVQD (reference sequence). The V end lost 0 bases, the J end lost 9 bases, and 11 bases lay between the germline ends. CDR3 length: 13 amino acids. Profiled with immunoSEQ multiplex PCR; TCRdb holds only in-frame clones, not every one. The sample records some 170,000 clones, approximately 93% being singletons. General study points: The study sampled repertoires only after the peak T cell response. Vaccine-associated CD4 TCRs spanned spike, dominant at 160-218 and 743-854. Clonal diversity may have been underestimated in mostly white British donors.

Sequences were derived from peripheral blood, sampled on day 0 of AZD1222 vaccination. The genes are TRBV10-1 and TRBJ2-5; D is unclear. The receptor was derived from an adult in good health. Here the CDR3 DNA reads TGCGCCAGCAGTGAGTCGGGCGCCGTGGCCCAGTACTTC. Encoded protein: CASSESGAVAQYF.